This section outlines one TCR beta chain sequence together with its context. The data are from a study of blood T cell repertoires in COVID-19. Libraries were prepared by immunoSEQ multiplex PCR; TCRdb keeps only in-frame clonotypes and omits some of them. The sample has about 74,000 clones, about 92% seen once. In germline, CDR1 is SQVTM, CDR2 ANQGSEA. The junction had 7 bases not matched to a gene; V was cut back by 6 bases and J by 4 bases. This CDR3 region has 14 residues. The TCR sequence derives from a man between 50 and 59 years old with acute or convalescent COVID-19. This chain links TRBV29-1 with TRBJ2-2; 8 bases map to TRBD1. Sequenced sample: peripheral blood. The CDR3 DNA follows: TGCAGCGTGCGACAGGGGTTGAGCACCGGGGAGCTGTTTTTT. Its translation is CSVRQGLSTGELFF.